This TCR beta chain comes out of a study of cytomegalovirus exposure and HLA in healthy donors. Germline CDR1 and CDR2: SGHDN and FVKESK. Trimming shortened V by 3 bases and J by 5 bases, and 18 bases separated the two germline ends. The CDR3 extends over 16 amino acids. PCR amplification relied on 60 Vbeta primers (plus 13 Jbeta primers). Sequenced by immunoSEQ multiplex PCR; TCRdb stores in-frame clones only, minus some. The sample yields 100,000 to 150,000 clones, around 80% seen once. This receptor was identified in a woman between 45 and 60 years old in good health and CMV-seronegative. The sample was PBMCs. The V and J genes are TRBV14 and TRBJ2-3; tentatively, D is TRBD2 (6 bases). The CDR3 loop reads CASSQGRNPRLDTQYF. The CDR3 DNA reads as TGTGCCAGCAGCCAGGGGAGGAACCCAAGGTTAGATACGCAGTATTTT.